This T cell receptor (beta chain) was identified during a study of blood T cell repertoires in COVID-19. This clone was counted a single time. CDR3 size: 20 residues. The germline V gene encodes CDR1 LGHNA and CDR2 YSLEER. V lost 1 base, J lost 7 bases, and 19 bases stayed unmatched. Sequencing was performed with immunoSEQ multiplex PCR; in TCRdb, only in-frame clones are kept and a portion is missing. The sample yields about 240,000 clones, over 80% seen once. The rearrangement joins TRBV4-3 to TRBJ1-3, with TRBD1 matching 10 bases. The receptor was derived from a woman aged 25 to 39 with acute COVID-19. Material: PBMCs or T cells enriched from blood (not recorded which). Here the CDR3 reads CASSQGLGGQGILVTNTIYF. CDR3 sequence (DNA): TGCGCCAGCAGCCAAGGCCTAGGGGGACAGGGGATCCTTGTAACGAACACCATATATTTT.